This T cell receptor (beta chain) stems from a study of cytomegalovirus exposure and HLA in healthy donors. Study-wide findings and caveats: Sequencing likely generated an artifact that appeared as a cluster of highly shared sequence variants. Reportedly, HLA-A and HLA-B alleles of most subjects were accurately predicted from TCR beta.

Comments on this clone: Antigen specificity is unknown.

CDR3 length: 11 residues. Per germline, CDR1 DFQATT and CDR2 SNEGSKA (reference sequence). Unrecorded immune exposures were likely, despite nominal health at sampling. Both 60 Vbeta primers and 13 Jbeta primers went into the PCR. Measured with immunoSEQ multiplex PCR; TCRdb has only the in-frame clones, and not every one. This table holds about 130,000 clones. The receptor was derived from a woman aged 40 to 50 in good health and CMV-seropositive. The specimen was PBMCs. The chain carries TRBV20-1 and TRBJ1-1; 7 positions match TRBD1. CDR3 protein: CMGQMNTEAFF. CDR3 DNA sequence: TGCATGGGACAGATGAACACTGAAGCTTTCTTT.